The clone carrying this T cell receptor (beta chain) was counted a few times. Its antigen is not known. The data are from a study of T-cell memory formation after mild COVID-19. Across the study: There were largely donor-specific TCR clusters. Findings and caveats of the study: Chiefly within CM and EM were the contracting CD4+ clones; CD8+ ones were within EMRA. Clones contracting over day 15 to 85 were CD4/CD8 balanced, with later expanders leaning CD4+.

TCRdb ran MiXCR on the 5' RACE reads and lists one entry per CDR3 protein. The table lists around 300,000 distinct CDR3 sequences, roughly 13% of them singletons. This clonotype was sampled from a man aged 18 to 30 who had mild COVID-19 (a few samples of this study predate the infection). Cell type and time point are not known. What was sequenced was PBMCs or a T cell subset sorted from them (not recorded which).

The CDR3 sequence: CASSLDLAGRDTQYF. CDR3 sequence (DNA): TGCGCCAGCAGCTTGGACCTAGCGGGGCGAGATACGCAGTATTTT. The V call is TRBV5-1, the J call TRBJ2-3; TRBD2 matches at 9 bases. The CDR3 extends over 15 amino acids. Germline V gene sequence: CDR1 SGHRS, CDR2 YFSETQ. V gave up 0 bases and J gave up 5 bases; unmatched junction bases: 4.